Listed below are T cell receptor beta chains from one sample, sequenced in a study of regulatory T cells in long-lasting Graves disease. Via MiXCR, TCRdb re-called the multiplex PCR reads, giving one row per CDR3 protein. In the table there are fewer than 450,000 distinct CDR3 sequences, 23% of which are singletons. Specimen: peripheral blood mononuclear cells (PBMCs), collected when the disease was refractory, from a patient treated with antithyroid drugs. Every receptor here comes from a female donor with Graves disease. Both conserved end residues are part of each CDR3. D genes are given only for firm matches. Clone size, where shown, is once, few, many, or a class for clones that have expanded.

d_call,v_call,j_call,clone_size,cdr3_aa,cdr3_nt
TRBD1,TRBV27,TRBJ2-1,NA,CASSSWGGTGEFYEQFF,TGTGCCAGCAGTTCCTGGGGGGGGACAGGGGAGTTCTATGAGCAGTTCTTC
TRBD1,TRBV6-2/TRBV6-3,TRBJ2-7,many,CASSYRTGFYEQYF,TGTGCCAGCAGTTACCGGACAGGGTTCTACGAGCAGTACTTC
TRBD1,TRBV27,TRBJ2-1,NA,CASSLSGQGYNEQFF,TGTGCCAGCAGTTTATCGGGACAGGGGTACAATGAGCAGTTCTTC
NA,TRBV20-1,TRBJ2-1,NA,CSARGLARYNEQFF,TGCAGTGCTAGAGGGCTAGCGAGATACAATGAGCAGTTCTTC
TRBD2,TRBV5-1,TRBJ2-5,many,CASSLWGGETQYF,TGTGCCAGCAGCTTGTGGGGGGGAGAGACCCAGTACTTC
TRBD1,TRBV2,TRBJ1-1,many,CASRAGTGNTEAFF,TGTGCCAGCAGAGCCGGGACAGGGAACACTGAAGCTTTCTTT
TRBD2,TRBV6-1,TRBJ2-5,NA,CASSSGTSYQETQYF,TGTGCCAGCAGCTCCGGGACTAGCTACCAAGAGACCCAGTACTTC
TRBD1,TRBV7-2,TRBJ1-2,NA,CASSLMTGGNYGYTF,TGTGCCAGCAGCTTAATGACAGGGGGCAACTATGGCTACACCTTC
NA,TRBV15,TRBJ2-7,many,CATSPDGGKAYEQYF,TGTGCCACCAGCCCAGACGGAGGGAAGGCCTACGAGCAGTACTTC
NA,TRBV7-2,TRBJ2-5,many,CASSLLSPLPQETQYF,TGTGCCAGCAGCTTACTCTCTCCCCTGCCCCAAGAGACCCAGTACTTC
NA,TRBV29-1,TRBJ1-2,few,CSVDGGLGGYTF,TGCAGCGTGGATGGGGGGCTGGGTGGCTACACCTTC
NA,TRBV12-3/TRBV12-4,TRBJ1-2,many,CASSFRTGPLYGYTF,TGTGCCAGCAGTTTTAGAACAGGCCCCTTGTATGGCTACACCTTC
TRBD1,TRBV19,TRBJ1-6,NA,CASSRTGGINSPLHF,TGTGCCAGCTCCCGGACAGGGGGAATCAATTCACCCCTCCACTTT
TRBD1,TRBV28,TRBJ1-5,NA,CAIGQGRGNQPQHF,TGTGCCATCGGACAGGGTCGAGGCAATCAGCCCCAGCATTTT
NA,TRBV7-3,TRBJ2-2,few,CASRPWGSAGELFF,TGTGCCAGCAGGCCCTGGGGGTCTGCCGGGGAGCTGTTTTTT
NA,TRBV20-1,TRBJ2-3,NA,CSARSGTDTQYF,TGCAGTGCTAGGAGCGGGACAGATACGCAGTATTTT
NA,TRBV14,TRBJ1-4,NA,CASSQDPGVGEKLFF,TGTGCCAGCAGCCAAGATCCAGGGGTCGGTGAAAAACTGTTTTTT
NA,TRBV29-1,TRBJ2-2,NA,CSVGLVSGELFF,TGCAGCGTTGGACTAGTGAGCGGGGAGCTGTTTTTT
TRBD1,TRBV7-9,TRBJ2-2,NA,CASSPRDSAAGELFF,TGTGCCAGCAGCCCACGGGACAGCGCGGCCGGGGAGCTGTTTTTT
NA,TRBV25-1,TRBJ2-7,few,CASRGQDNYEQYF,TGTGCCAGCAGAGGGCAGGACAACTACGAGCAGTACTTC
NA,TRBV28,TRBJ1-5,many,CASSLAGALGPQHF,TGTGCCAGCAGTTTAGCCGGGGCTTTAGGGCCCCAGCATTTT
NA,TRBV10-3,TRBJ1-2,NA,CAISPGTPYGYTF,TGTGCCATCAGTCCCGGGACGCCCTATGGCTACACCTTC
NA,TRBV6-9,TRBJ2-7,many,CASSYSGPAPKDEQYF,TGTGCCAGCAGTTACTCCGGCCCTGCGCCTAAAGACGAGCAGTACTTC
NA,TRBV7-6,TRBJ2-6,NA,CASSSPLGETSGANVLTF,TGTGCCAGCAGCTCCCCCCTTGGTGAAACTTCTGGGGCCAACGTCCTGACTTTC
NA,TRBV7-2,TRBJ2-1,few,CASRGGLGGYNEQFF,TGTGCCAGCAGAGGCGGTTTGGGGGGTTACAATGAGCAGTTCTTC
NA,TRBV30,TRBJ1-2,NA,CACLPGNYGYTF,TGTGCCTGCCTGCCTGGGAACTATGGCTACACCTTC
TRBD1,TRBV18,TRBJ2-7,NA,CASSPLGGERQYF,TGTGCCAGCTCACCACTAGGGGGCGAGAGGCAGTACTTC
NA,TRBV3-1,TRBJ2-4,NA,CASSQSPGLGTIQYF,TGTGCCAGCAGCCAATCCCCTGGCTTAGGGACCATTCAGTACTTC
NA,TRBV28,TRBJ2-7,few,CASIKRGGPRRSYEQYF,TGTGCCAGCATTAAACGTGGGGGCCCAAGGAGGTCCTACGAGCAGTACTTC
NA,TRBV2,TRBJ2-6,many,CASSPDISGANVLTF,TGTGCCAGCAGTCCAGATATCTCTGGGGCCAACGTCCTGACTTTC
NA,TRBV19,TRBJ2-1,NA,CASSIFGNLNNEQFF,TGTGCCAGTAGTATATTCGGTAATCTCAACAATGAGCAGTTCTTC
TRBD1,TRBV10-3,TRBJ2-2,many,CAIRDPNRTGATGELFF,TGTGCCATCAGGGATCCAAATCGGACAGGGGCCACCGGGGAGCTGTTTTTT
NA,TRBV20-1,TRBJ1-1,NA,CSASHRLQEAFF,TGCAGTGCTAGTCACAGACTCCAAGAAGCTTTCTTT
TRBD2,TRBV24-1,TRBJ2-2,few,CATSAYLTTGNILTSGNTGELFF,TGTGCCACCAGTGCTTACCTGACGACAGGGAATATCTTGACTAGCGGGAACACCGGGGAGCTGTTTTTT
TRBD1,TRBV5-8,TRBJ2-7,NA,CASRPTGGVKAEQYF,TGTGCCAGCAGGCCTACAGGGGGTGTGAAGGCCGAGCAGTACTTC
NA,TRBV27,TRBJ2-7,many,CASRFQGGIYEQYF,TGTGCCAGCAGGTTCCAGGGGGGAATCTACGAGCAGTACTTC